This T cell receptor (beta chain) was obtained from a study of T cells after yellow fever vaccination. The length of the CDR3 is 14 residues. The V end was cut by 2 bases, the J end by 5 bases, with 11 bases between. The V gene's germline CDR1 is SGHRS and CDR2 YFSETQ. Synthesis of TCR cDNA relied on 5'RACE template switching, which attached a universal primer site and UMIs. TCRdb re-derived calls from the 5' RACE reads in MiXCR, one entry per CDR3 protein. Of approximately 300,000 distinct CDR3 sequences listed, roughly 6.8% were seen once; the top ten hold roughly 19%. This clonotype was observed at least ten times.

The chain is built from TRBV5-1 and TRBJ2-1; TRBD2 is a possible D gene (5 bases). The sample consisted of PBMCs, taken about 41 days after the first yellow fever vaccination. The clonotype comes from a man aged 18 to 29 who received the YFV17D yellow fever vaccine. The CDR3 DNA reads TGCGCCAGCAGCTTAATGGTCGGGAACAATGAGCAGTTCTTC. Translated: CASSLMVGNNEQFF.